This T cell receptor (beta chain) was identified during a study of OX40 agonist ivuxolimab in advanced cancers. Looking at the study overall: The drug used for patients, ivuxolimab, was an agonistic anti-OX40 (CD134) antibody. Under the entry rules, prior anti-PD-1, anti-PD-L1 or anti-CTLA-4 therapy was allowed, and less than 50% had some. Patients achieving partial responses numbered three: one hepatocellular carcinoma case and two cutaneous melanoma cases.

Using immunoSEQ multiplex PCR, the repertoire was profiled, and TCRdb retains in-frame clones only, with some absent. The sample has tens of thousands of clones, about 79% seen once. V was clipped by 5 bases and J by 5 bases, with 19 bases between them. Germline V gives CDR1 MNHEY, CDR2 SMNVEV (reference sequence). The CDR3 has 15 amino acids. This TCR derives from an adult with an advanced solid tumor such as melanoma, head and neck, liver or kidney cancer. The sequenced sample was CD4+ or CD8+ T cells sorted from blood, obtained in a trial of the OX40 agonist ivuxolimab. The rearrangement joins TRBV27 to TRBJ2-7; maybe TRBD2 (7 bases). The CDR3 region is CASSPMGGQADEQYF. The CDR3 nucleotides are TGTGCCAGCAGTCCCATGGGGGGGCAGGCTGACGAGCAGTACTTC.